The count of the clone carrying this T cell receptor beta chain is one. Authors' analysis steps: Estimated nucleated cell counts came from reference gene primer amplification. Sequencing was performed with immunoSEQ multiplex PCR; in TCRdb, only in-frame clones are kept and a portion is missing. Clone size and V and J calls were adopted from that table, with D and trimming inferred from the DNA. The sample holds some 80,000 clones, about 86% seen once. These data come from a study of blood T cell repertoires in COVID-19. The receptor comes from a man at least 80 years old with acute or convalescent COVID-19. The material sequenced was peripheral blood.

The CDR3 protein is CAWSPKGSGVTFMNTEAFF. CDR3 sequence (DNA): TGTGCCTGGAGTCCTAAAGGATCAGGGGTCACTTTCATGAACACTGAAGCTTTCTTT. The V call is TRBV30, the J call TRBJ1-1, with a tentative D call TRBD1 (6 bases). V was shortened by 2 bases and J by 0 bases, with 25 bases between the two germline ends. The CDR3 loop spans 19 amino acids. Germline loops: CDR1 GTSNPN, CDR2 SVGIG (reference sequence).